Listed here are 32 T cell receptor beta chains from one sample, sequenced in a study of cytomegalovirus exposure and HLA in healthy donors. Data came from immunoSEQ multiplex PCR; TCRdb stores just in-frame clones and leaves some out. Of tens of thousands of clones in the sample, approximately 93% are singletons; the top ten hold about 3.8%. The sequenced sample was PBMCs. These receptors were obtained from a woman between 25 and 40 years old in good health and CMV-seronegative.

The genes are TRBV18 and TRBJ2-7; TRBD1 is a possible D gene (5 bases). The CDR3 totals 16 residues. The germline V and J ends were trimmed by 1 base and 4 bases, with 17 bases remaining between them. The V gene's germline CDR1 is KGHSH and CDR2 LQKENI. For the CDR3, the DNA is TGTGCCAGCTCACCACGTTTCTGGGGCGAAGGGTACGAGCAGTACTTC. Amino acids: CASSPRFWGEGYEQYF.

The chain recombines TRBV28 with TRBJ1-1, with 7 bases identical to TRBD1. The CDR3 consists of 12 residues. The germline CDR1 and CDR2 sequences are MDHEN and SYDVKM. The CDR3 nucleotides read TGTGTCACAAAAACAGGGGACACTGAAGCTTTCTTT. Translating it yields CVTKTGDTEAFF.

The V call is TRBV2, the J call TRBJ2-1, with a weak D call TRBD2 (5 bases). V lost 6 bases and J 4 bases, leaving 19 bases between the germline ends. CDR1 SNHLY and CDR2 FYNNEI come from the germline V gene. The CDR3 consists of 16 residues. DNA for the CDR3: TGTGCCAGCAGCCCCGACGTTTTAAGAGGGTACAATGAGCAGTTCTTC. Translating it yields CASSPDVLRGYNEQFF.

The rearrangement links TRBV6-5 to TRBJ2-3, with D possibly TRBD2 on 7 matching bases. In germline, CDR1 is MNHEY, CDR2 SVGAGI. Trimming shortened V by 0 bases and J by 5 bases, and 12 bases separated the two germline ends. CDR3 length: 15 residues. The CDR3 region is CASSYSAGARDTQYF. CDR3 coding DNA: TGTGCCAGCAGTTACTCGGCGGGGGCGAGAGATACGCAGTATTTT.

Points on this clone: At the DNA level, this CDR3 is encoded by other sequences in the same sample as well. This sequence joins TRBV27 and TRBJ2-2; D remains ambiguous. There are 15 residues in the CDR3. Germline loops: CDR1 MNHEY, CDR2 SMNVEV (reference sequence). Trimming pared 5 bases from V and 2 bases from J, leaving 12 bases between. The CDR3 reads CASSPLLANTGELFF. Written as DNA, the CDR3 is TGTGCCAGCAGTCCCCTCCTGGCTAACACCGGGGAGCTGTTTTTT.

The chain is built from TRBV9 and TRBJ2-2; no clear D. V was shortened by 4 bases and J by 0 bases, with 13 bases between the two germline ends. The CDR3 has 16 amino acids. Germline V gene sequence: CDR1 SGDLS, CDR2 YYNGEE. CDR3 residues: CASSPRQSPNTGELFF. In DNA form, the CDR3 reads TGTGCCAGCAGCCCCCGACAATCCCCGAACACCGGGGAGCTGTTTTTT.

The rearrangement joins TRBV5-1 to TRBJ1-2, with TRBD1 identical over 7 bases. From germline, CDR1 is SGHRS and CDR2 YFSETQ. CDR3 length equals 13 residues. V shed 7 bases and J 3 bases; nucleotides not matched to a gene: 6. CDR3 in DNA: TGCGCCAGCGCCGACAGGGATTACTATGGCTACACCTTC. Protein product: CASADRDYYGYTF.

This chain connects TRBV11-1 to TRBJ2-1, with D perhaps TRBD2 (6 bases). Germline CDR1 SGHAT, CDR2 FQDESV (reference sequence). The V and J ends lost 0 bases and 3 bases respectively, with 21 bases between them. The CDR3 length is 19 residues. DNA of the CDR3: TGTGCCAGCAGCTTAGCAGGGACCTCAAGCGGGCGCATCTACAATGAGCAGTTCTTC. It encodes CASSLAGTSSGRIYNEQFF.

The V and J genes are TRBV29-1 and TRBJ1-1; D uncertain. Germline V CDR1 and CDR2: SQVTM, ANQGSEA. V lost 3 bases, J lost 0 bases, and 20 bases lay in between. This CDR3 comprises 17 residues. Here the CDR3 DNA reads TGCAGCGTTGACGGATTTGGTGCAGGACTTATGAACACTGAAGCTTTCTTT. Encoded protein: CSVDGFGAGLMNTEAFF.

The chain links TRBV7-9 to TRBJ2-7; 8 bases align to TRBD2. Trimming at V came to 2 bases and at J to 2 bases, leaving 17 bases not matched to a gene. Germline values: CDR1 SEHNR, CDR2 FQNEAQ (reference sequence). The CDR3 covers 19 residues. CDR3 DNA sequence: TGTGCCAGCAGCTTAAGTCGGGGGGGCCGTATTCCTCCGACCTACGAGCAGTACTTC. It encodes CASSLSRGGRIPPTYEQYF.

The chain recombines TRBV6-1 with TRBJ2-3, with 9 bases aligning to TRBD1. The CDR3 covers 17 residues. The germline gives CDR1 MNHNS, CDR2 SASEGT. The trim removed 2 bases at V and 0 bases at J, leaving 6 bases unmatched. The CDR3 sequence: CASSERGQGLSTDTQYF. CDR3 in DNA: TGTGCCAGCAGTGAAAGGGGACAGGGCTTGAGCACAGATACGCAGTATTTT.

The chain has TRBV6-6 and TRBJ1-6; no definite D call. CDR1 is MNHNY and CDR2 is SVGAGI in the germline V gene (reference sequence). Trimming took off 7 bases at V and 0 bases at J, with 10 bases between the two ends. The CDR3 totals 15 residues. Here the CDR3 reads CASTANNSYNSPLHF. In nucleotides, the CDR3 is TGTGCCAGCACTGCAAACAACTCCTATAATTCACCCCTCCACTTT.

This CDR3 reads CASSPGARGFEKLFF. The CDR3 DNA reads TGTGCCAGCAGTCCCGGGGCCAGGGGGTTTGAAAAACTGTTTTTT. This chain links TRBV6-5 with TRBJ1-4, with 7 bases identical to TRBD1. The CDR3 runs to 15 residues. V shed 5 bases and J 7 bases; nucleotides not matched to a gene: 10. Germline CDR1 reads MNHEY; CDR2 reads SVGAGI.

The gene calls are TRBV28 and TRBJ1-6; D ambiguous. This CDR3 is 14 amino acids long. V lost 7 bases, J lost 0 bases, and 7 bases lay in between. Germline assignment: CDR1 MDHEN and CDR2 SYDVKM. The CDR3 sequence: CASKQNSYNSPLHF. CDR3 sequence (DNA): TGTGCCAGCAAACAGAACTCCTATAATTCACCCCTCCACTTT.

CDR3: CASSLEYQRYYEQYF. CDR3 in DNA: TGTGCCAGCAGCTTAGAATACCAGCGATATTACGAGCAGTACTTC. This chain connects TRBV7-9 to TRBJ2-7; D uncertain. CDR3 length: 15 amino acids. The V end lost 1 base, the J end lost 4 bases, and 14 bases lay between the germline ends. Germline V gives CDR1 SEHNR, CDR2 FQNEAQ (reference sequence).

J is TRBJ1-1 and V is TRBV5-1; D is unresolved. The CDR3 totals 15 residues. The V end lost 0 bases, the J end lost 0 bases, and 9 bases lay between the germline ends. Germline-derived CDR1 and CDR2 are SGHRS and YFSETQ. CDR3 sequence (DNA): TGCGCCAGCAGCTTGGGTGGCAGGATGAACACTGAAGCTTTCTTT. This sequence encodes CASSLGGRMNTEAFF. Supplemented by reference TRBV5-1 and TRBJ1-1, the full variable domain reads KAGVTQTPRYLIKTRGQQVTLSCSPISGHRSVSWYQQTPGQGLQFLFEYFSETQRNKGNFPGRFSGRQFSNSRSEMNVSTLELGDSALYLCASSLGGRMNTEAFFGQGTRLTVV.

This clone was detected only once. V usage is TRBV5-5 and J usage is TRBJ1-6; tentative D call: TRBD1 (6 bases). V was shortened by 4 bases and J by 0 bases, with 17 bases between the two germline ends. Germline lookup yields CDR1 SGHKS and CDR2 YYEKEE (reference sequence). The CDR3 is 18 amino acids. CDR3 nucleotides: TGTGCCAGCAGCGAAACAGGGATACCGAGCTCCTATAATTCACCCCTCCACTTT. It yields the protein CASSETGIPSSYNSPLHF.

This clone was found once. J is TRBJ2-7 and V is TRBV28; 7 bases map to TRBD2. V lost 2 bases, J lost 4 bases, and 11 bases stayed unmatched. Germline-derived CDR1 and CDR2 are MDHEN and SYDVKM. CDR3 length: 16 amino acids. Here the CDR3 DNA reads TGTGCCAGCAGTTTAAGTCAAAGAGGGACTATATACGAGCAGTACTTC. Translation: CASSLSQRGTIYEQYF.

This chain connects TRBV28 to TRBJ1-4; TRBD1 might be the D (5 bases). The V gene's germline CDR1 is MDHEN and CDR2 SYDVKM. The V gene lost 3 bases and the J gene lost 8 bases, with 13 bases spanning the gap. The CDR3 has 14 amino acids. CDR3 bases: TGTGCCAGCAGTTTGGGGCAGGGTCGGGAAAAACTGTTTTTT. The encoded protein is CASSLGQGREKLFF.

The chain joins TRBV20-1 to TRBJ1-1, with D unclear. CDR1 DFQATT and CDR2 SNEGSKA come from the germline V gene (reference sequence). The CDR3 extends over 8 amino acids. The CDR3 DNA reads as TGCAGCGACACTGAAGCTTTCTTT. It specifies CSDTEAFF.

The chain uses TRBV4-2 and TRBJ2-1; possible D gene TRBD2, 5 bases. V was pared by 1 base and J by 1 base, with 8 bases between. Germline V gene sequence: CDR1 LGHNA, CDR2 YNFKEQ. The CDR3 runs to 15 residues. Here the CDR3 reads CASSQGGGSYNEQFF. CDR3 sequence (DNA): TGTGCCAGCAGCCAAGGAGGAGGTTCCTACAATGAGCAGTTCTTC.

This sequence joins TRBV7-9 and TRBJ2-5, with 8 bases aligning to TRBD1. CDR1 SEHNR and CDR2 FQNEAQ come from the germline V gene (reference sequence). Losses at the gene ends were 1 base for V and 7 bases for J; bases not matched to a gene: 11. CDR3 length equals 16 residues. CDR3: CASSLVSGGMVGTQYF. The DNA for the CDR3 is TGTGCCAGCAGCTTAGTGTCAGGGGGCATGGTCGGGACCCAGTACTTC.

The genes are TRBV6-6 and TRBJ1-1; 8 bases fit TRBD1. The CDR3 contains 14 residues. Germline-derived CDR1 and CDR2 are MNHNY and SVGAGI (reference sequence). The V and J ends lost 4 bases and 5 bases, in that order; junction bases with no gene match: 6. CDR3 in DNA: TGTGCCAGCAGTTTCACAGGGGGGGGGACTGAAGCTTTCTTT. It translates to CASSFTGGGTEAFF.

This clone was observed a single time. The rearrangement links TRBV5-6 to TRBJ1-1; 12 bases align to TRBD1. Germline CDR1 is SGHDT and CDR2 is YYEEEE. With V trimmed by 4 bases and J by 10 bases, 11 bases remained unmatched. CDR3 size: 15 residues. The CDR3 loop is CASSVPGQGAKGAFF. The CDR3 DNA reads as TGTGCCAGCAGCGTACCGGGACAGGGGGCGAAAGGAGCTTTCTTT.

The CDR3 nucleotides read TGCGCCAGCAGCTTACTCGCGGCTGGGGCCAACGTCCTGACTTTC. Amino acid sequence: CASSLLAAGANVLTF. The gene calls are TRBV5-1 and TRBJ2-6; the D is unclear. Germline V gene sequence: CDR1 SGHRS, CDR2 YFSETQ. The CDR3 spans 15 residues. The germline V and J ends were trimmed by 2 bases and 2 bases, with 8 bases remaining between them.

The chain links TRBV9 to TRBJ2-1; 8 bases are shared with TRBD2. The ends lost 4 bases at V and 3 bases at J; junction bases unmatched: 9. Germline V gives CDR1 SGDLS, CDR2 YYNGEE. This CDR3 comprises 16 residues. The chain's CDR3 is CASSLTTSGSYNEQFF. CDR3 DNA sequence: TGTGCCAGCAGCCTAACCACGAGCGGGAGCTACAATGAGCAGTTCTTC.

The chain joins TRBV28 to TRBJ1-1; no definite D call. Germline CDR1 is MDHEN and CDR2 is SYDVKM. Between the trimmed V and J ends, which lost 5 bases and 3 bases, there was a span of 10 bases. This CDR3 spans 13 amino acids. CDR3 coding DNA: TGTGCCAGCAGTGCGGGTTATTACACTGAAGCTTTCTTT. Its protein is CASSAGYYTEAFF.

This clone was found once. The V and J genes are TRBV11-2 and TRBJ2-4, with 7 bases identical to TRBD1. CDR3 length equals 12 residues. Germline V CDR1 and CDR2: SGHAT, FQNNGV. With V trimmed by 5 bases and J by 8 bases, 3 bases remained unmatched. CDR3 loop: CASSRQGYIQYF. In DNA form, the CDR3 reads TGTGCCAGCAGCCGACAGGGTTACATTCAGTACTTC.

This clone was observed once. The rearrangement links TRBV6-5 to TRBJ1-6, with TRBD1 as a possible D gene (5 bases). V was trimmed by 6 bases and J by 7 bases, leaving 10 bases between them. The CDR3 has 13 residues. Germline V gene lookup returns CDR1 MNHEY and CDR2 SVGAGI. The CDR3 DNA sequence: TGTGCCAGCAGGCAGGGTGGGAATTCACCCCTCCACTTT. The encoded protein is CASRQGGNSPLHF.

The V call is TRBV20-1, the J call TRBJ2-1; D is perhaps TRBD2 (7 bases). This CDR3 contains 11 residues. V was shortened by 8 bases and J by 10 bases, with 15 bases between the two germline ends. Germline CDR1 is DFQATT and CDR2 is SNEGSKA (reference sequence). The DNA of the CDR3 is TGCAGTCCGACGGGGGGCTACGAGCAGTTCTTC. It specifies CSPTGGYEQFF.

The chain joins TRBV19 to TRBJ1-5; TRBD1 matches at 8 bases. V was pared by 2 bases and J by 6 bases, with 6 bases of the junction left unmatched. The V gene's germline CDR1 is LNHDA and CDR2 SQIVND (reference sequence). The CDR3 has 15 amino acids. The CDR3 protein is CASSIWGRGLQPQHF. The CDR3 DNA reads TGTGCCAGTAGTATATGGGGCAGGGGGCTTCAGCCCCAGCATTTT.

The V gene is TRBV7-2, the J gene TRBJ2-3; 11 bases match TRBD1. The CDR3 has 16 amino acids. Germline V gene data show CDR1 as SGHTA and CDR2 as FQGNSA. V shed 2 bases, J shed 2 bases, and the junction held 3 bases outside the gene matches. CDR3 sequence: CASSLNGQGATDTQYF. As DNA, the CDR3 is TGTGCCAGCAGCTTAAACGGACAGGGGGCCACAGATACGCAGTATTTT.